These T cell receptor beta chains were read from a single sample in a study of blood T cell repertoires in COVID-19. Profiling relied on immunoSEQ multiplex PCR, and the TCRdb table lists in-frame clones only, not all of them. Counted here are about 160,000 clones, around 84% occurring once; the ten biggest clones make up roughly 8%. Input material: PBMCs or T cells enriched from blood (not recorded which). These receptors came from a woman in her forties or fifties who had recovered from COVID-19. Each CDR3 is given with its conserved first and last residue. The order of the fields is V gene, D gene, clone size, J gene, CDR3 protein, CDR3 DNA. The D gene is left open where the match is weak. Not every row has a clone size; where given, it reads once, few, many or a size class.

v_gene: TRBV28
d_gene: TRBD1
abundance: NA
j_gene: TRBJ1-5
CDR3aa: CASSPRRGRSDNQPQHF
CDR3nt: TGTGCCAGCAGCCCCCGGAGGGGGCGAAGTGACAATCAGCCCCAGCATTTT

v_gene: TRBV6-5
d_gene: NA
abundance: few
j_gene: TRBJ1-2
CDR3aa: CASSRATDYYGYTF
CDR3nt: TGTGCCAGCAGTCGAGCGACAGATTACTATGGCTACACCTTC

v_gene: TRBV4-1
d_gene: TRBD2
abundance: NA
j_gene: TRBJ2-3
CDR3aa: CASSQELAGVLSTDTQYF
CDR3nt: TGCGCCAGCAGCCAAGAACTAGCGGGGGTGCTCTCCACAGATACGCAGTATTTT

v_gene: TRBV27
d_gene: TRBD2
abundance: NA
j_gene: TRBJ2-7
CDR3aa: CASSLGFSGRFDAYEQYF
CDR3nt: TGTGCCAGCAGTTTAGGGTTTAGCGGGAGGTTCGATGCCTACGAGCAGTACTTC

v_gene: TRBV6-5
d_gene: TRBD2
abundance: NA
j_gene: TRBJ2-1
CDR3aa: CASSRKAGDEQFF
CDR3nt: TGTGCCAGCAGCCGGAAGGCGGGGGATGAGCAGTTCTTC

v_gene: TRBV11-2
d_gene: NA
abundance: NA
j_gene: TRBJ1-3
CDR3aa: CASSFRGWDSGNTIYF
CDR3nt: TGTGCCAGCAGCTTTAGAGGGTGGGACTCTGGAAACACCATATATTTT

v_gene: TRBV28
d_gene: TRBD1
abundance: NA
j_gene: TRBJ1-4
CDR3aa: CASSQAGTGDGKLFF
CDR3nt: TGTGCCAGCTCCCAGGCCGGGACAGGGGACGGAAAGTTGTTTTTT

v_gene: TRBV7-2
d_gene: TRBD1
abundance: NA
j_gene: TRBJ2-4
CDR3aa: CASSWGQGNIQYF
CDR3nt: TGTGCCAGCAGCTGGGGACAGGGCAACATTCAGTACTTC

v_gene: TRBV10-3
d_gene: TRBD1
abundance: few
j_gene: TRBJ2-3
CDR3aa: CAIGQGVGDTQYF
CDR3nt: TGTGCCATCGGACAGGGGGTTGGAGATACGCAGTATTTT

v_gene: TRBV28
d_gene: NA
abundance: NA
j_gene: TRBJ1-5
CDR3aa: CASSLRQTKNSNQPQHF
CDR3nt: TGTGCCAGCAGTCTGCGACAGACCAAAAATAGCAATCAGCCCCAGCATTTT

v_gene: TRBV7-7
d_gene: TRBD1
abundance: NA
j_gene: TRBJ2-5
CDR3aa: CASSLATGGFKETQYF
CDR3nt: TGTGCTAGCAGCTTAGCGACAGGGGGCTTTAAAGAGACCCAGTACTTC

v_gene: TRBV10-3
d_gene: TRBD1
abundance: NA
j_gene: TRBJ1-3
CDR3aa: CAIRPGTVGNTIYF
CDR3nt: TGTGCCATCAGGCCCGGGACAGTTGGAAACACCATATATTTT

v_gene: TRBV11-2
d_gene: TRBD1
abundance: many
j_gene: TRBJ2-2
CDR3aa: CASSFQTGLAGELFF
CDR3nt: TGTGCCAGCAGCTTCCAGACAGGGTTAGCCGGGGAGCTGTTTTTT

v_gene: TRBV4-2
d_gene: NA
abundance: NA
j_gene: TRBJ2-1
CDR3aa: CASSQDWGTPLNEQFF
CDR3nt: TGTGCCAGCAGCCAAGACTGGGGGACTCCCCTCAATGAGCAGTTCTTC

v_gene: TRBV18
d_gene: TRBD1
abundance: NA
j_gene: TRBJ2-7
CDR3aa: CASSQSRQGASNEQYF
CDR3nt: TGTGCCAGCTCACAAAGTAGACAGGGAGCAAGTAACGAGCAGTACTTC

v_gene: TRBV11-2
d_gene: NA
abundance: few
j_gene: TRBJ1-1
CDR3aa: CASSFSTGNTEAFF
CDR3nt: TGTGCCAGCAGCTTCTCGACAGGGAACACTGAAGCTTTCTTT

v_gene: TRBV7-6
d_gene: NA
abundance: few
j_gene: TRBJ2-2
CDR3aa: CASGRDGETGELFF
CDR3nt: TGTGCCAGCGGACGGGATGGGGAAACCGGGGAGCTGTTTTTT

v_gene: TRBV5-4
d_gene: TRBD1
abundance: NA
j_gene: TRBJ2-2
CDR3aa: CASRRDSMNTGELFF
CDR3nt: TGTGCCAGCAGGAGGGACAGCATGAACACCGGGGAGCTGTTTTTT

v_gene: TRBV28
d_gene: TRBD2
abundance: NA
j_gene: TRBJ2-2
CDR3aa: CATLIGTSGNTGELFF
CDR3nt: TGTGCCACCCTTATCGGGACTAGCGGGAACACCGGGGAGCTGTTTTTT

v_gene: TRBV9
d_gene: NA
abundance: NA
j_gene: TRBJ1-2
CDR3aa: CASGGGEYGYTF
CDR3nt: TGTGCCAGCGGGGGAGGGGAGTATGGCTACACCTTC

v_gene: TRBV5-6
d_gene: NA
abundance: NA
j_gene: TRBJ1-1
CDR3aa: CASSLPGDNTEAFF
CDR3nt: TGTGCCAGCAGCTTGCCGGGAGACAACACTGAAGCTTTCTTT

v_gene: TRBV28
d_gene: NA
abundance: NA
j_gene: TRBJ1-1
CDR3aa: CASSFKLAEAFF
CDR3nt: TGTGCCAGCAGTTTCAAGCTCGCGGAAGCTTTCTTT

v_gene: TRBV5-1
d_gene: NA
abundance: NA
j_gene: TRBJ1-4
CDR3aa: CASSLRGGTNEKLFF
CDR3nt: TGCGCCAGCAGCTTGAGAGGGGGAACTAATGAAAAACTGTTTTTT

v_gene: TRBV28
d_gene: TRBD1
abundance: NA
j_gene: TRBJ1-5
CDR3aa: CASSLPDRVGNQPQHF
CDR3nt: TGTGCCAGCAGTCTACCGGACAGGGTCGGCAATCAGCCCCAGCATTTT

v_gene: TRBV6-5
d_gene: NA
abundance: once
j_gene: TRBJ2-5
CDR3aa: CASRSGAGETQYF
CDR3nt: TGTGCCAGCAGGTCAGGGGCGGGAGAGACCCAGTACTTC

v_gene: TRBV19
d_gene: TRBD1
abundance: NA
j_gene: TRBJ2-1
CDR3aa: CASSKAKGARGYNEQFF
CDR3nt: TGTGCCAGTAGTAAGGCTAAGGGGGCCAGGGGATACAATGAGCAGTTCTTC

v_gene: TRBV2
d_gene: TRBD2
abundance: NA
j_gene: TRBJ2-7
CDR3aa: CASGGGKGEQYF
CDR3nt: TGTGCCAGCGGGGGAGGGAAGGGCGAGCAGTACTTC